The present TCR beta chain was sequenced within a study of beta chain features in type 1 diabetes. Sorting with CD45RO/CCR7/CD25/CD127/CD95/CD27 yielded naive, central memory, regulatory and stem-like memory CD4+ cells. Study-level results: Across all four CD4+ subsets, people with type 1 diabetes showed modestly shorter TCRB CDR3s.

Expressed TCRB transcripts were sequenced because the isolated RNA had all been reverse transcribed beforehand. The repertoire was sequenced with immunoSEQ multiplex PCR; TCRdb's copy has only in-frame clones and lacks some. The table includes 630,000 or so clones, over 13% detected once. Trimming took 0 bases from V and 2 from J, leaving 7 bases between them. This CDR3 is built from 14 residues. The germline V gene encodes CDR1 MNHEY and CDR2 SVGAGI. As concerns this clone: What it recognizes is unknown. This CDR3 is also generated by other DNA sequences in the sample.

The TCR sequence derives from a man aged 18 to 30 with type 1 diabetes. The sequenced sample was naive CD4+ T cells from blood. The V call is TRBV6-5, the J call TRBJ2-5; D possibly corresponds to TRBD1 (6 bases). In DNA, the CDR3 is TGTGCCAGCAGTTACTCGACAGGACAAGAGACCCAGTACTTC. It is translated as CASSYSTGQETQYF.